What follows are 20 T cell receptor beta chains derived from one specimen sequenced in a study of response to subunit inactivated influenza vaccine. TCRdb redid the calling of the RT-PCR reads with MiXCR, one entry per CDR3 protein. The data show more than 600,000 distinct CDR3 sequences, about 18% seen once. The specimen comprised PBMCs from blood, sampled roughly 5 days after vaccination. The receptors were sampled from a man aged 50 or older who received an inactivated influenza vaccine.

Only a few counts were recorded for this clonotype. The rearrangement joins TRBV7-8 to TRBJ2-1; the match to TRBD2 covers 15 bases. The J segment lost 9 bases and the V segment lost 0 bases, leaving 6 bases of the junction unmatched. In germline, CDR1 is SGHVS, CDR2 FQNEAQ. The length of the CDR3 is 17 residues. The CDR3 nucleotides are TGTGCCAGCAGCTTAGCCGGGACTAGCGGGAGGTTGGCTGAGCAGTTCTTC. This gives the protein CASSLAGTSGRLAEQFF.

This clonotype was counted many times. The rearrangement joins TRBV20-1 to TRBJ2-1; D is unresolved. Germline-derived CDR1 and CDR2 are DFQATT and SNEGSKA (reference sequence). The CDR3 spans 12 residues. V lost 6 bases to trimming and J lost 10 bases, with 16 bases between them. The CDR3 protein is CSASDTSEEQFF. Written as DNA, the CDR3 is TGCAGTGCCTCAGACACGTCGGAAGAGCAGTTCTTC.

The chain couples TRBV9 to TRBJ1-2; 7 bases match TRBD1. The CDR3 covers 16 residues. The J segment lost 3 bases and the V segment lost 4 bases, leaving 12 bases of the junction unmatched. Germline-derived CDR1 and CDR2 are SGDLS and YYNGEE. CDR3 coding DNA: TGTGCCAGCAGCTTCCGGGACAGAAAACCAGACTATGGCTACACCTTC. Encoded protein: CASSFRDRKPDYGYTF.

There are a few counts of this clonotype. The rearrangement links TRBV7-2 to TRBJ2-7, with a tentative D call TRBD2 (5 bases). The V gene lost 6 bases and the J gene lost 8 bases, with 17 bases spanning the gap. CDR1 SGHTA and CDR2 FQGNSA come from the germline V gene. The CDR3 has 13 amino acids. CDR3 DNA: TGTGCCAGCAGTGAGACTATTTCGGAGAAGCAGTACTTC. Its translation is CASSETISEKQYF.

This chain links TRBV7-8 with TRBJ2-3; the match to TRBD2 covers 11 bases. Per the germline V gene, CDR1 is SGHVS and CDR2 is FQNEAQ. This CDR3 is built from 16 residues. The V segment lost 5 bases and the J segment 2 bases; nucleotides outside the gene matches: 6. CDR3 coding DNA: TGTGCCAGCAGCCCCCCGGGACTAGCGGACACAGATACGCAGTATTTT. It yields the protein CASSPPGLADTDTQYF.

The chain carries TRBV12-3 or TRBV12-4 and TRBJ1-1, with no clear D. V shed 5 bases and J shed 6 bases, with 10 bases lying between them. This CDR3 spans 12 amino acids. This chain's CDR3 is CASSGSRAEAFF. CDR3 nucleotides: TGTGCCAGCAGTGGGAGTAGGGCTGAAGCTTTCTTT.

CDR3 in amino acids: CASSPHPNQPQHF. The CDR3 DNA follows: TGTGCCAGCAGCCCCCACCCAAATCAGCCCCAGCATTTT. The rearrangement links TRBV3-1 to TRBJ1-5, with D unresolved. The CDR3 extends over 13 amino acids. V was clipped by 4 bases and J by 4 bases, with 8 bases between them. Germline CDR1 LGHDT, CDR2 YNNKEL (reference sequence). The full variable domain, in which reference TRBV3-1 and TRBJ1-5 provide the parts outside the CDR3, is DTAVSQTPKYLVTQMGNDKSIKCEQNLGHDTMYWYKQDSKKFLKIMFSYNNKELIINETVPNRFSPKSPDKAHLNLHINSLELGDSAVYFCASSPHPNQPQHFGDGTRLSIL.

The V call is TRBV19, the J call TRBJ2-5; 12 nucleotides agree with TRBD1. The ends lost 5 bases at V and 6 bases at J; junction bases unmatched: 7. CDR1 LNHDA and CDR2 SQIVND come from the germline V gene (reference sequence). The CDR3 is 15 amino acids. CDR3 in amino acids: CASSGWDRGRKTQYF. Written as DNA, the CDR3 is TGTGCCAGTAGTGGTTGGGACAGGGGGCGAAAGACCCAGTACTTC.

The chain recombines TRBV6-2 or TRBV6-3 with TRBJ2-7; 9 nucleotides agree with TRBD1. After removal of 2 bases from V and 3 bases from J, the junction contained 14 bases not matched to a gene. There are 18 residues in the CDR3. The germline gives CDR1 MNHEY, CDR2 SVGEGT. Written as DNA, the CDR3 is TGTGCCAGCAGTTACAGCCCCGGGACAGGGAGGAGGAGCTACGAGCAGTACTTC. As protein: CASSYSPGTGRRSYEQYF.

This chain connects TRBV5-1 to TRBJ2-3; D might be TRBD1 (5 bases). The CDR3 runs 16 residues. Trimming removed 3 bases from V and 0 bases from J, with 14 bases in between. Germline V CDR1 and CDR2: SGHRS, YFSETQ. The CDR3 coding sequence is TGCGCCAGCAGCTCCCGACAGAGTCTTAGCACAGATACGCAGTATTTT. This translates into CASSSRQSLSTDTQYF.

The chain uses TRBV7-2 and TRBJ2-1; 9 nucleotides agree with TRBD2. Germline V gene lookup returns CDR1 SGHTA and CDR2 FQGNSA. The V and J ends lost 4 bases and 9 bases, in that order; junction bases with no gene match: 4. This CDR3 region has 13 residues. The CDR3 nucleotides read TGTGCCAGCAGCTCACAACTAGCGGGTGAGCAGTTCTTC. Amino acid sequence: CASSSQLAGEQFF. Combining the CDR3 with reference TRBV7-2 and TRBJ2-1 gives the whole variable domain GAGVSQSPSNKVTEKGKDVELRCDPISGHTALYWYRQSLGQGLEFLIYFQGNSAPDKSGLPSDRFSAERTGGSVSTLTIQRTQQEDSAVYLCASSSQLAGEQFFGPGTRLTVL.

This clonotype was found a few times. This chain joins TRBV29-1 and TRBJ2-1, with D perhaps being TRBD1 or TRBD2 (5 bases each). Between the trimmed V and J ends, which lost 5 bases and 11 bases, there was a span of 13 bases. Per the germline V gene, CDR1 is SQVTM and CDR2 is ANQGSEA. The CDR3 loop spans 11 amino acids. Here the CDR3 reads CSVSTGRKQFF. The CDR3 DNA is TGCAGCGTTTCCACGGGACGGAAGCAGTTCTTC.

This rearrangement joins TRBV5-6 to TRBJ1-5; D is unclear. This CDR3 spans 16 amino acids. Trimming stripped 0 bases from V and 1 base from J, with 11 bases between. CDR1 SGHDT and CDR2 YYEEEE come from the germline V gene. The CDR3 region has the DNA TGTGCCAGCAGCTTGGGAGGGAGTTGGAGCAATCAGCCCCAGCATTTT. It encodes CASSLGGSWSNQPQHF.

Only a few counts were recorded for this clonotype. The V call is TRBV6-1, the J call TRBJ1-2, with TRBD1 as a possible D gene (6 bases). V was pared by 7 bases and J by 3 bases, with 15 bases between. The CDR3 contains 14 residues. Germline CDR1 reads MNHNS; CDR2 reads SASEGT. CDR3 in amino acids: CASKSGGHDYGYTF. In DNA form, the CDR3 reads TGTGCCAGCAAGTCGGGGGGGCATGACTATGGCTACACCTTC.

This clonotype was counted a few times. The V call is TRBV6-5, the J call TRBJ1-6, with D unresolved. Germline lookup yields CDR1 MNHEY and CDR2 SVGAGI. With 5 bases removed from V and 7 bases from J, the gap between germline ends came to 3 bases. The CDR3 sequence is 11 residues long. CDR3 protein: CASSQNSPLHF. In DNA, the CDR3 is TGTGCCAGCAGTCAAAATTCACCCCTCCACTTT.

V gene TRBV28 combines with J gene TRBJ2-7; 10 bases agree with TRBD1. From germline, CDR1 is MDHEN and CDR2 SYDVKM. The length of the CDR3 is 13 residues. J gave up 1 base and V 8 bases, and 2 bases lay outside the gene matches. CDR3 in amino acids: CASDRGLSYEQYF. CDR3 nucleotides: TGTGCCAGCGACAGGGGGCTGTCCTACGAGCAGTACTTC.

The chain couples TRBV7-9 to TRBJ2-5; D is perhaps TRBD2 (5 bases). Trimming took 6 bases from V and 5 from J, leaving 19 bases between them. CDR1 is SEHNR and CDR2 is FQNEAQ in the germline V gene (reference sequence). This CDR3 has 15 amino acids. CDR3 region: CASSPPGLLRETQYF. The CDR3 DNA is TGTGCCAGCAGTCCACCCGGACTCCTAAGGGAGACCCAGTACTTC.

This rearrangement joins TRBV5-6 to TRBJ2-2; 8 bases fit TRBD1. The germline V gene encodes CDR1 SGHDT and CDR2 YYEEEE. V shed 4 bases, J shed 3 bases, and the junction held 8 bases outside the gene matches. The CDR3 is made up of 16 amino acids. The CDR3 nucleotides are TGTGCCAGCAGCATCTCCTGGGGACAGGACACCGGGGAGCTGTTTTTT. Protein product: CASSISWGQDTGELFF.

The chain combines TRBV6-2 or TRBV6-3 with TRBJ2-1, with TRBD2 matching over 13 bases. J was trimmed by 9 bases and V by 6 bases; bases with no gene match: 5. Germline V CDR1 and CDR2: MNHEY, SVGEGT. The CDR3 contains 14 residues. CDR3 in DNA: TGTGCCAGCAGCGGGACTAGCGGGGTCTTTGAGCAGTTCTTC. Translating it yields CASSGTSGVFEQFF.

The chain is built from TRBV7-2 and TRBJ2-1; 7 nucleotides match TRBD2. The CDR3 spans 15 residues. V dropped 1 base and J dropped 5; count of bases not matched to a gene: 5. The germline gives CDR1 SGHTA, CDR2 FQGNSA. CDR3 region: CASSLVSSGNNEQFF. The DNA of the CDR3 is TGTGCCAGCAGCTTAGTTTCTAGCGGAAACAATGAGCAGTTCTTC.